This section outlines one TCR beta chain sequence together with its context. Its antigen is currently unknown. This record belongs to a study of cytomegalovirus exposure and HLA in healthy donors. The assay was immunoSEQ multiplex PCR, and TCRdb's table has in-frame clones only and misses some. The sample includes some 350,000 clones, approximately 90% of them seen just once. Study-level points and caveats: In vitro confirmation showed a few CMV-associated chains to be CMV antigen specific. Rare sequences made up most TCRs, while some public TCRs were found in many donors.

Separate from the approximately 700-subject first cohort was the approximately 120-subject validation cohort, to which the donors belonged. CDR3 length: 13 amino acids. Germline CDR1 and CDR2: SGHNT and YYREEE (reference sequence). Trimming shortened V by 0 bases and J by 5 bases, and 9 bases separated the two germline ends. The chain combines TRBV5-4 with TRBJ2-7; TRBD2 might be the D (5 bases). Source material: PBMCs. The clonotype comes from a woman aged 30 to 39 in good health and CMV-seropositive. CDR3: CASSLVAGDEQYF. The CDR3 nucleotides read TGTGCCAGCAGCTTGGTTGCCGGGGACGAGCAGTACTTC.